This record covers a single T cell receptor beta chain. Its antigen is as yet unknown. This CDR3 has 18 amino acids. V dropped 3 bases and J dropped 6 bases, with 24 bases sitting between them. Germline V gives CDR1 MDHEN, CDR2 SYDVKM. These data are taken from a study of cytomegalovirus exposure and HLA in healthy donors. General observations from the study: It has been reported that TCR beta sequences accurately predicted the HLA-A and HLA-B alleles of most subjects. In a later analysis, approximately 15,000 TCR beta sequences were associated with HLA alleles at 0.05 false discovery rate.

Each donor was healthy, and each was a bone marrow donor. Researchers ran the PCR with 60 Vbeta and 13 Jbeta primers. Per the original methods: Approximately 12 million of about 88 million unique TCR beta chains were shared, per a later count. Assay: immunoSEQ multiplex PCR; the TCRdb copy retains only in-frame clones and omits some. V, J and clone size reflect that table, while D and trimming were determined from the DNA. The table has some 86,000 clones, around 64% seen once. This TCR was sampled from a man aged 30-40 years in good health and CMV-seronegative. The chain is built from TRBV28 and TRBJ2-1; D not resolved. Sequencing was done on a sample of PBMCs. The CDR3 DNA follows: TGTGCCAGCAGTTTGTTTACTAATCAGCCTCAGCGCCTCAATGAGCAGTTCTTC. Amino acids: CASSLFTNQPQRLNEQFF.